This T cell receptor (beta chain) was retrieved from a study of T cells after yellow fever vaccination. Findings of the study overall: A weaker but faster secondary response was observed, peaking on day 5 versus 15.

Per germline, CDR1 SQVTM and CDR2 ANQGSEA. V lost 6 bases and J 0 bases, leaving 8 bases between the germline ends. There are 12 residues in the CDR3. Synthesis of TCR cDNA relied on 5'RACE template switching, which attached a universal primer site and UMIs. TCRdb re-derived calls from the 5' RACE reads in MiXCR, one entry per CDR3 protein. The sample lists about 310,000 distinct CDR3 sequences; roughly 3.5% were seen once. Turning to this clonotype: The antigen is not known.

The clonotype was recovered from a man between 18 and 29 years old who received the YFV17D yellow fever vaccine. The V gene is TRBV29-1, the J gene TRBJ1-1; D gene uncertain. The sequencing here drew on PBMCs, taken on the day of the yellow fever booster vaccination. The CDR3 region is CSVDNVNTEAFF. The CDR3 DNA follows: TGCAGCGTAGATAATGTGAACACTGAAGCTTTCTTT. The variable domain in full, completed from reference TRBV29-1 and TRBJ1-1, reads SAVISQKPSRDICQRGTSLTIQCQVDSQVTMMFWYRQQPGQSLTLIATANQGSEATYESGFVIDKFPISRPNLTFSTLTVSNMSPEDSSIYLCSVDNVNTEAFFGQGTRLTVV.